This T cell receptor beta chain was found in a study of beta chain features in type 1 diabetes. Overall study: Over all samples combined, around 110 million sorted cells were examined.

Of the isolated RNA, all was reverse transcribed, and so the sequenced material was expressed TCRB transcripts. The assay was immunoSEQ multiplex PCR, and TCRdb's table has in-frame clones only and misses some. The sample consists of fewer than 350,000 clones, approximately 16% of them appearing once. CDR3 length equals 14 residues. V was shortened by 6 bases and J by 0 bases, with 9 bases between the two germline ends. Germline V gene sequence: CDR1 MNHEY, CDR2 SMNVEV (reference sequence). Regarding this clone: The target antigen is unknown.

Findings and limits, study-wide: Significant though moderate, a shortening of TCRB CDR3s appeared in all four CD4+ subsets of Type 1 diabetes patients.

CD4+ naive, central memory, regulatory and stem cell-like memory subsets were isolated by sorting on CD45RO/CCR7/CD25/CD127/CD95/CD27. This rearrangement joins TRBV27 to TRBJ2-1; possibly TRBD2 for D (5 bases). The sequence was collected from a man aged 18-30 years with type 1 diabetes. The sequenced material came from naive CD4+ T cells from blood. The CDR3 here is CASSRDISYNEQFF. The CDR3 nucleotides are TGTGCCAGCAGCCGGGATATCTCCTACAATGAGCAGTTCTTC.